The present TCR beta chain was sequenced within a study of T cell changes during pregnancy in multiple sclerosis. Profiled with immunoSEQ multiplex PCR; TCRdb holds only in-frame clones, not every one. The top ten clones hold roughly 6.9% of a sample with tens of thousands of clones, about 89% of them seen once. This clone occurred once. This clonotype originated in a female donor with multiple sclerosis, enrolled in a pregnancy study. The material sequenced was CD8+ T cells from peripheral blood mononuclear cells, taken in the second trimester of pregnancy.

This CDR3 reads CASSVDRGQPQHF. For the CDR3, the DNA is TGTGCCAGCAGTGTCGACAGGGGTCAGCCCCAGCATTTT. V and J are TRBV7-2 and TRBJ1-5; 8 nucleotides align to TRBD1. Per the germline V gene, CDR1 is SGHTA and CDR2 is FQGNSA. Losses at the gene ends were 6 bases for V and 6 bases for J; bases not matched to a gene: 4. The CDR3 contains 13 residues.